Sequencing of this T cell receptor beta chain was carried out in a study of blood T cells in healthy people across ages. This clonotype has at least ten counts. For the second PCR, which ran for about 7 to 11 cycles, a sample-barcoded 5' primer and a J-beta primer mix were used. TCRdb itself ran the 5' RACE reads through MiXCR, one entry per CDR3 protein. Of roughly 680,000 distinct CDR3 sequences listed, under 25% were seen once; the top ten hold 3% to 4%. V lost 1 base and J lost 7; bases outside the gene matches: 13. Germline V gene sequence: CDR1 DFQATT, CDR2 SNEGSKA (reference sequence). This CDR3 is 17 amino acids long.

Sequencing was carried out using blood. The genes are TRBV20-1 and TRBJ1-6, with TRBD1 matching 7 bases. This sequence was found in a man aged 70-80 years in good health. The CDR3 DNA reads TGCAGTGCTAGAGGGTTAGGGGGCCAAATGAGGAATTCACCCCTCCACTTT. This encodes CSARGLGGQMRNSPLHF.